The sequence of this T cell receptor beta chain was determined in a study of blood T cell repertoires in COVID-19. Study-wide background: The United States, Italy and Spain were the sources of the acute and convalescent COVID-19 samples.

This clone is a singleton in its sample. The CDR3 length is 16 residues. The ends lost 6 bases at V and 5 bases at J; junction bases unmatched: 10. The germline V gene has CDR1 MDHEN and CDR2 SYDVKM. How the authors handled the data: For nucleated cells, counts were estimated from reference gene primer amplification. TCRdb keeps only in-frame clones here, not all; method: immunoSEQ multiplex PCR. D and trimming were read from the DNA, whereas the V and J calls and clone size are those reported in that table. Of 130,000 to 150,000 clones in the sample, 84% were seen once. The sequence was collected from a human donor in a cohort sampled during active COVID-19. The source material was peripheral blood. The chain uses TRBV28 and TRBJ1-5; 10 bases are a match to TRBD1. In nucleotides, the CDR3 is TGTGCCAGCAGCACCCAGGGACAGGGGAGGCATCAGCCCCAGCATTTT. Its protein is CASSTQGQGRHQPQHF.